Presented here are 30 T cell receptor beta chains from one specimen sequenced in a study of blood T cell repertoires in COVID-19. Using immunoSEQ multiplex PCR, the repertoire was profiled, and TCRdb retains in-frame clones only, with some absent. The sample contains some 150,000 clones, roughly 88% of which appear only once. The sample taken for sequencing was peripheral blood. These receptors all stem from a man aged 60-69 years who had recovered from COVID-19.

The sample holds one count of this clone. This sequence joins TRBV18 and TRBJ1-3; D is possibly TRBD1 (5 bases). The germline CDR1 and CDR2 sequences are KGHSH and LQKENI. Trimming removed 8 bases from V and 8 bases from J, with 16 bases in between. This CDR3 contains 13 residues. The CDR3 spells CASNGRDRDTIYF. CDR3 bases: TGTGCCAGCAACGGCAGGGATCGAGACACCATATATTTT.

V is TRBV11-2 and J is TRBJ2-3; 10 bases align to TRBD2. This CDR3 comprises 16 residues. CDR1 is SGHAT, CDR2 FQNNGV, per germline. V lost 0 bases, J lost 0 bases, and 0 bases stayed unmatched. In DNA form, the CDR3 reads TGTGCCAGCAGCTTAGAGACTAGCGGGAGCACAGATACGCAGTATTTT. As protein: CASSLETSGSTDTQYF. Supplemented by reference TRBV11-2 and TRBJ2-3, the full variable domain reads EAGVAQSPRYKIIEKRQSVAFWCNPISGHATLYWYQQILGQGPKLLIQFQNNGVVDDSQLPKDRFSAERLKGVDSTLKIQPAKLEDSAVYLCASSLETSGSTDTQYFGPGTRLTVL.

This sequence joins TRBV3-1 (or the pseudogene TRBV3-2) and TRBJ2-6; D not resolved. This CDR3 region has 16 residues. The germline V and J ends were trimmed by 0 bases and 8 bases, with 14 bases remaining between them. The V gene's germline CDR1 is LGHDT and CDR2 YNNKEL (reference sequence). CDR3 in amino acids: CASSQDTSSMTNVLTF. For the CDR3, the DNA is TGTGCCAGCAGCCAAGATACATCCTCGATGACCAACGTCCTGACTTTC.

V gene TRBV3-1 (or the pseudogene TRBV3-2) combines with J gene TRBJ1-4, with D tentatively TRBD1 (5 bases). CDR3 length equals 17 residues. V lost 4 bases and J lost 3, with 18 bases in between. Germline lookup yields CDR1 LGHDT and CDR2 YNNKEL (reference sequence). The CDR3 coding sequence is TGTGCCAGCAGCCCAGCGGGGAGGGGTTGGGCTAATGAAAAACTGTTTTTT. It translates to CASSPAGRGWANEKLFF.

A note on this clone: At one end, the junction sequence differs from germline, possibly due to a read error. The genes are TRBV7-7 and TRBJ2-5; TRBD2 matches 9 bases. The CDR3 totals 17 residues. Germline CDR1 is SSHAT and CDR2 is FNYEAQ (reference sequence). The CDR3 nucleotides read TGTGCTAGCAGCTTAGGGTTACCGACTAGCGGAAAAGAGACCCAGTACTTC. It translates to CASSLGLPTSGKETQYF.

The genes are TRBV30 and TRBJ1-2; 9 nucleotides agree with TRBD1. The CDR3 has 13 residues. The germline V gene encodes CDR1 GTSNPN and CDR2 SVGIG (reference sequence). With 7 bases clipped from V and 1 base from J, the junction kept 4 bases outside the gene matches. The CDR3 sequence: CAFPGQGNYGYTF. DNA of the CDR3: TGTGCCTTTCCGGGACAGGGTAACTATGGCTACACCTTC.

The rearrangement uses TRBV14 and TRBJ2-1; 8 bases match TRBD2. V shed 1 base, J shed 2 bases, and the junction held 7 bases outside the gene matches. From germline, CDR1 is SGHDN and CDR2 FVKESK. The CDR3 covers 17 residues. The CDR3 spells CASSQVRGGGTYNEQFF. The CDR3 nucleotides read TGTGCCAGCAGCCAAGTAAGGGGCGGGGGGACCTACAATGAGCAGTTCTTC. The full variable domain, its missing parts supplied by reference TRBV14 and TRBJ2-1, is EAGVTQFPSHSVIEKGQTVTLRCDPISGHDNLYWYRRVMGKEIKFLLHFVKESKQDESGMPNNRFLAERTGGTYSTLKVQPAELEDSGVYFCASSQVRGGGTYNEQFFGPGTRLTVL.

This rearrangement joins TRBV11-2 to TRBJ2-7; D perhaps matches TRBD2 (6 bases). V lost 3 bases and J lost 5, with 14 bases in between. The germline gives CDR1 SGHAT, CDR2 FQNNGV. The length of the CDR3 is 14 residues. The CDR3, as DNA: TGTGCCAGCAGCTTGGGGGGTTGGAGCAACGAGCAGTACTTC. Its protein product is CASSLGGWSNEQYF. The full variable domain, its missing parts supplied by reference TRBV11-2 and TRBJ2-7, is EAGVAQSPRYKIIEKRQSVAFWCNPISGHATLYWYQQILGQGPKLLIQFQNNGVVDDSQLPKDRFSAERLKGVDSTLKIQPAKLEDSAVYLCASSLGGWSNEQYFGPGTRLTVT.

V usage is TRBV5-4 and J usage is TRBJ1-1; D is undetermined. CDR3 length: 13 residues. Germline CDR1 reads SGHNT; CDR2 reads YYREEE (reference sequence). V was pared by 0 bases and J by 4 bases, with 7 bases between. This CDR3 reads CASSLGDTTEAFF. CDR3 nucleotides: TGTGCCAGCAGCTTGGGAGACACCACTGAAGCTTTCTTT.

In DNA form, the CDR3 reads TGTGCCAGCAGCTCTGATGATTTGGCAGGTCCTATGAGATATGGCTACACCTTC. As protein: CASSSDDLAGPMRYGYTF. This sequence joins TRBV7-9 and TRBJ1-2; D unresolved. Trimming took 4 bases from V and 5 from J, leaving 26 bases between them. The CDR3 is 18 residues long. Germline V gene data show CDR1 as SEHNR and CDR2 as FQNEAQ (reference sequence).

The rearrangement joins TRBV18 to TRBJ2-3; D perhaps matches TRBD1 (6 bases). Trimming removed 2 bases at V and 2 bases at J, with 11 bases between. The CDR3 has 15 amino acids. Germline V CDR1 and CDR2: KGHSH, LQKENI. CDR3 protein: CASSPSQGITDTQYF. The CDR3 DNA sequence: TGTGCCAGCTCACCAAGTCAGGGGATCACAGATACGCAGTATTTT.

This chain connects TRBV2 to TRBJ2-7; D may be TRBD2 (6 bases). The CDR3 consists of 11 residues. V gave up 8 bases and J gave up 3 bases, with 8 bases separating them. Germline V gene lookup returns CDR1 SNHLY and CDR2 FYNNEI. The CDR3 nucleotides read TGTGCCAGCGGGGGAGGCTACGAGCAGTACTTC. This codes for CASGGGYEQYF.

The rearrangement joins TRBV2 to TRBJ1-3, with no clear D. CDR1 is SNHLY and CDR2 is FYNNEI in the germline V gene. V was shortened by 3 bases and J by 0 bases, with 9 bases between the two germline ends. This CDR3 is built from 15 residues. The CDR3 spells CASSDERYSGNTIYF. Here the CDR3 DNA reads TGTGCCAGCAGTGATGAGCGGTACTCTGGAAACACCATATATTTT. Filled out from reference TRBV2 and TRBJ1-3, the complete variable domain reads EPEVTQTPSHQVTQMGQEVILRCVPISNHLYFYWYRQILGQKVEFLVSFYNNEISEKSEIFDDQFSVERPDGSNFTLKIRSTKLEDSAMYFCASSDERYSGNTIYFGEGSWLTVV.

The J gene is TRBJ1-2, the V gene TRBV15; D is unclear. V lost 2 bases and J 5 bases, leaving 6 bases between the germline ends. Germline loops: CDR1 LNHNV, CDR2 YYDKDF (reference sequence). This CDR3 region has 12 residues. CDR3 amino acids: CATSRNQYGYTF. The CDR3 region has the DNA TGTGCCACCAGCAGAAACCAGTATGGCTACACCTTC.

The V gene is TRBV27, the J gene TRBJ1-1, with D hard to call. V was trimmed by 3 bases and J by 6 bases, leaving 11 bases between them. This CDR3 comprises 13 residues. The V gene's germline CDR1 is MNHEY and CDR2 SMNVEV (reference sequence). CDR3 protein: CASSFSEASEAFF. The CDR3 coding sequence is TGTGCCAGCAGTTTCTCGGAGGCTTCTGAAGCTTTCTTT.

This clone was observed a handful of times. This sequence joins TRBV19 and TRBJ1-2; 7 bases match TRBD1. V dropped 8 bases and J dropped 8; count of bases not matched to a gene: 11. The CDR3 runs 13 residues. Germline CDR1 reads LNHDA; CDR2 reads SQIVND (reference sequence). CDR3 sequence reads: CASATGRTQGYTF. CDR3 coding DNA: TGTGCCAGTGCGACAGGGCGAACTCAAGGCTACACCTTC.

This clone came up a few times. This chain links TRBV7-2 with TRBJ2-7, with D tentatively TRBD2 (7 bases). The ends were cut back, 4 bases at V and 7 bases at J, with 17 bases in the middle. From germline, CDR1 is SGHTA and CDR2 FQGNSA. The CDR3 extends over 14 amino acids. In DNA, the CDR3 is TGTGCCAGCAGCTACCTAGGGGGGGTGAATGAGCAGTACTTC. Translating gives CASSYLGGVNEQYF.

The genes are TRBV24-1 and TRBJ2-5, with 15 nucleotides matching TRBD2. Germline assignment: CDR1 KGHDR and CDR2 SFDVKD. This CDR3 has 15 amino acids. V trimming: 7 bases; J trimming: 5 bases; junction bases outside the gene matches: 4. The CDR3 is CATSGTSGGMETQYF. CDR3 coding DNA: TGTGCCACCAGCGGGACTAGCGGGGGGATGGAGACCCAGTACTTC.

The rearrangement links TRBV5-1 to TRBJ2-1; 12 bases fit TRBD2. Germline trimming cut 7 bases from V and 5 bases from J; bases unmatched to any gene: 7. The germline CDR1 and CDR2 sequences are SGHRS and YFSETQ. The CDR3 loop spans 15 amino acids. CDR3: CASEASGGVHNEQFF. In DNA, the CDR3 is TGCGCCAGCGAGGCTAGCGGGGGGGTTCACAATGAGCAGTTCTTC.

This clone was seen just once. The junction departs from the called germline gene at one end, perhaps through a read error. The J gene is TRBJ1-1, the V gene TRBV7-7; D unresolved. From germline, CDR1 is SSHAT and CDR2 FNYEAQ (reference sequence). The CDR3 has 13 amino acids. CDR3 DNA sequence: TGTGCTAGCAGCGAAAGAGGTGGGACTGAAGCTTTCTTT. Translated, it gives CASSERGGTEAFF. Complete variable domain (other parts from reference TRBV7-7 and TRBJ1-1): GAGVSQSPRYKVTKRGQDVTLRCDPISSHATLYWYQQALGQGPEFLTYFNYEAQPDKSGLPSDRFSAERPEGSISTLTIQRTEQRDSAMYRCASSERGGTEAFFGQGTRLTVV.

This clone came up once. V gene TRBV7-2 combines with J gene TRBJ1-1, with a tentative D call TRBD1 (6 bases). Germline V gives CDR1 SGHTA, CDR2 FQGNSA. The CDR3 is 15 amino acids. Trimming took 5 bases from V and 5 from J, leaving 18 bases between them. Written as DNA, the CDR3 is TGTGCCAGCAGCAAGCCCCAGGGAAGGGGGACTGAAGCTTTCTTT. Its protein product is CASSKPQGRGTEAFF. The variable domain in full, completed from reference TRBV7-2 and TRBJ1-1, reads GAGVSQSPSNKVTEKGKDVELRCDPISGHTALYWYRQSLGQGLEFLIYFQGNSAPDKSGLPSDRFSAERTGGSVSTLTIQRTQQEDSAVYLCASSKPQGRGTEAFFGQGTRLTVV.

In its sample, this clone was seen once. The V and J genes are TRBV28 and TRBJ2-4, with 11 bases that match TRBD1. J gave up 6 bases and V 2 bases, and 6 bases lay outside the gene matches. There are 16 residues in the CDR3. Per the germline V gene, CDR1 is MDHEN and CDR2 is SYDVKM. In DNA, the CDR3 is TGTGCCAGCAGTTTACCCTGGACAGGGGGCGCAAACATTCAGTACTTC. Its protein is CASSLPWTGGANIQYF. Full variable domain (outside the CDR3, taken from reference TRBV28 and TRBJ2-4): DVKVTQSSRYLVKRTGEKVFLECVQDMDHENMFWYRQDPGLGLRLIYFSYDVKMKEKGDIPEGYSVSREKKERFSLILESASTNQTSMYLCASSLPWTGGANIQYFGAGTRLSVL.

This clone was counted once. The chain uses TRBV6-6 and TRBJ2-1, with TRBD1 matching over 11 bases. The CDR3 extends over 15 amino acids. V was pared by 8 bases and J by 8 bases, with 11 bases of the junction left unmatched. From germline, CDR1 is MNHNY and CDR2 SVGAGI (reference sequence). CDR3: CASRVGTGGPDEQFF. The CDR3 DNA sequence: TGTGCCAGCCGGGTGGGGACAGGGGGTCCGGATGAGCAGTTCTTC.

This chain connects TRBV5-1 to TRBJ2-5; 9 bases match TRBD2. The CDR3 runs to 15 residues. CDR1 is SGHRS and CDR2 is YFSETQ in the germline V gene. V was pared by 0 bases and J by 1 base, with 1 base of the junction left unmatched. CDR3 residues: CASSLVAGVQETQYF. The DNA for the CDR3 is TGCGCCAGCAGCTTGGTAGCGGGGGTCCAAGAGACCCAGTACTTC.

This clone was detected only once. The rearrangement uses TRBV6-5 and TRBJ2-7, with TRBD1 identical over 7 bases. V trimming: 2 bases; J trimming: 2 bases; junction bases outside the gene matches: 3. CDR1 and CDR2 from the germline V gene are MNHEY and SVGAGI. The CDR3 totals 14 residues. CDR3: CASSYKGAPYEQYF. The CDR3, as DNA: TGTGCCAGCAGTTACAAGGGGGCCCCCTACGAGCAGTACTTC.

V and J are TRBV19 and TRBJ1-6, with no clear D. Germline CDR1 is LNHDA and CDR2 is SQIVND (reference sequence). The CDR3 extends over 13 amino acids. Deletions cut 10 bases from V and 9 bases from J, with 16 bases between. This CDR3 reads CATSRLGVSPLHF. As DNA, the CDR3 is TGTGCCACCTCGCGTCTCGGGGTTTCACCCCTCCACTTT.

At least ten counts were recorded for this clone. The V gene is TRBV6-5, the J gene TRBJ1-3; D gene ambiguous. The CDR3 runs to 15 residues. Germline CDR1 is MNHEY and CDR2 is SVGAGI. Trimming pared 6 bases from V and 0 bases from J, leaving 12 bases between. Here the CDR3 DNA reads TGTGCCAGCAGACCGTCGGGGTTCTCTGGAAACACCATATATTTT. Amino acid sequence: CASRPSGFSGNTIYF.

V gene TRBV10-3 combines with J gene TRBJ2-3; D is unclear. Trimming shortened V by 6 bases and J by 1 base, and 2 bases separated the two germline ends. CDR1 ENHRY and CDR2 SYGVKD come from the germline V gene. The length of the CDR3 is 11 residues. CDR3 sequence: CAISGTDTQYF. The CDR3 DNA sequence: TGTGCCATCAGCGGCACAGATACGCAGTATTTT.

The chain uses TRBV7-6 and TRBJ2-3; 7 nucleotides match TRBD2. Germline CDR1 reads SGHVS; CDR2 reads FNYEAQ. After removal of 3 bases from V and 0 bases from J, the junction contained 6 bases not matched to a gene. This CDR3 region has 16 residues. Here the CDR3 reads CASSFPLGGSTDTQYF. Here the CDR3 DNA reads TGTGCCAGCAGCTTCCCTTTGGGGGGGAGCACAGATACGCAGTATTTT.

The chain links TRBV5-4 to TRBJ2-7; TRBD2 matches at 13 bases. The trim removed 4 bases at V and 0 bases at J, leaving 4 bases unmatched. Germline V gene data show CDR1 as SGHNT and CDR2 as YYREEE (reference sequence). The CDR3 has 16 amino acids. DNA of the CDR3: TGTGCCAGCAGCCCAGGACTAGCGGGGGCCTCCTACGAGCAGTACTTC. This gives the protein CASSPGLAGASYEQYF. Full variable domain (remainder filled in from reference TRBV5-4 and TRBJ2-7): ETGVTQSPTHLIKTRGQQVTLRCSSQSGHNTVSWYQQALGQGPQFIFQYYREEENGRGNFPPRFSGLQFPNYSSELNVNALELDDSALYLCASSPGLAGASYEQYFGPGTRLTVT.